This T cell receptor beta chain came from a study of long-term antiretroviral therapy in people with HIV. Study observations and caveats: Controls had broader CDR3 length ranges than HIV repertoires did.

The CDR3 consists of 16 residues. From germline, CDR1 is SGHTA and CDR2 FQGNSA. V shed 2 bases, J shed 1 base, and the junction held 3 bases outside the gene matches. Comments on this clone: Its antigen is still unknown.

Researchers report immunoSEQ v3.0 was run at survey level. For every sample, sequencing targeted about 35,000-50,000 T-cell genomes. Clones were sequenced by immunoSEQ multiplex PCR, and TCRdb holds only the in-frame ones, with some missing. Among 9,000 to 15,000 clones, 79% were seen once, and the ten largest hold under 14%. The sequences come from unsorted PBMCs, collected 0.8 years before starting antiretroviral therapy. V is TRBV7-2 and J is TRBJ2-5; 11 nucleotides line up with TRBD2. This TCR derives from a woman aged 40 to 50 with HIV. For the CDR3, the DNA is TGTGCCAGCAGCTTACGACTAGCGGGAACCCAAGAGACCCAGTACTTC. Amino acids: CASSLRLAGTQETQYF.